Each of the 15 T cell receptor beta chains below was sequenced from the same sample in a study of cytomegalovirus exposure and HLA in healthy donors. PCR used 60 Vbeta primers and 13 Jbeta primers. Produced via immunoSEQ multiplex PCR; TCRdb's table is partial and in-frame only. The sample has around 90,000 clones, roughly 86% seen once. Sequencing was done on a sample of PBMCs. Every receptor here comes from a man between 25 and 39 years old in good health and CMV-seropositive.

The rearrangement joins TRBV28 to TRBJ2-7, with TRBD2 matching 7 bases. CDR1 MDHEN and CDR2 SYDVKM come from the germline V gene. This CDR3 has 14 residues. Losses at the gene ends were 5 bases for V and 3 bases for J; bases not matched to a gene: 7. The CDR3 sequence is CASSQRDYNYEQYF. The CDR3 DNA is TGTGCCAGCAGTCAACGGGACTACAACTACGAGCAGTACTTC. Variable domain in full (rest from reference TRBV28 and TRBJ2-7): DVKVTQSSRYLVKRTGEKVFLECVQDMDHENMFWYRQDPGLGLRLIYFSYDVKMKEKGDIPEGYSVSREKKERFSLILESASTNQTSMYLCASSQRDYNYEQYFGPGTRLTVT.

This clone was seen a single time. The chain has TRBV28 and TRBJ1-2; TRBD1 matches 8 bases. The CDR3 extends over 16 amino acids. The germline V gene has CDR1 MDHEN and CDR2 SYDVKM. Germline trimming cut 2 bases from V and 4 bases from J; bases unmatched to any gene: 9. The CDR3 protein is CASSLGSTGASYGYTF. The CDR3 DNA follows: TGTGCCAGCAGTTTAGGGTCGACAGGGGCTAGCTATGGCTACACCTTC.

This chain uses TRBV9 with TRBJ2-3; TRBD2 matches at 11 bases. Germline values: CDR1 SGDLS, CDR2 YYNGEE. V trimming: 0 bases; J trimming: 3 bases; junction bases outside the gene matches: 3. CDR3 size: 16 residues. CDR3 amino acids: CASSVGSSGRTDTQYF. The CDR3 nucleotides are TGTGCCAGCAGCGTAGGGTCTAGCGGGAGGACAGATACGCAGTATTTT.

In this sample, this clone turned up once. The chain carries TRBV28 and TRBJ1-3, with D unclear. The V and J ends lost 5 bases and 1 base respectively, with 9 bases between them. The germline V gene encodes CDR1 MDHEN and CDR2 SYDVKM. The CDR3 length is 14 residues. Written as DNA, the CDR3 is TGTGCCAGCAGTCCGCACAGTTCTGGAAACACCATATATTTT. Amino acid sequence: CASSPHSSGNTIYF.

The chain employs TRBV18 and TRBJ1-3; D remains ambiguous. V was shortened by 2 bases and J by 1 base, with 9 bases between the two germline ends. This CDR3 region has 15 residues. In germline, CDR1 is KGHSH, CDR2 LQKENI. CDR3 DNA: TGTGCCAGCTCACCAGCGGGGATGTCTGGAAACACCATATATTTT. This sequence encodes CASSPAGMSGNTIYF.

The rearrangement uses TRBV27 and TRBJ2-7, with 8 bases aligning to TRBD2. This CDR3 is 15 amino acids long. Per germline, CDR1 MNHEY and CDR2 SMNVEV (reference sequence). Trimming at V came to 0 bases and at J to 0 bases, leaving 1 base not matched to a gene. As DNA, the CDR3 is TGTGCCAGCAGTTTATCGCTAGCGGGCTCCTACGAGCAGTACTTC. Translated: CASSLSLAGSYEQYF.

The CDR3, as DNA: TGTGCCAGCGAGCGACAGGGGGGGAATACGCAGTATTTT. This codes for CASERQGGNTQYF. The chain has TRBV28 and TRBJ2-3; 9 nucleotides match TRBD1. Germline CDR1 and CDR2: MDHEN and SYDVKM. There are 13 residues in the CDR3. V lost 8 bases to trimming and J lost 7 bases; unmatched junction nucleotides: 7.

CDR3 in DNA: TGTGCCAGTAGTAGAGTAGCCGGAACCTCCTACGAGCAGTACTTC. As protein: CASSRVAGTSYEQYF. J is TRBJ2-7 and V is TRBV19; no firm D call. The CDR3 spans 15 residues. Germline CDR1 is LNHDA and CDR2 is SQIVND (reference sequence). V gave up 4 bases and J gave up 0 bases, with 13 bases separating them.

This rearrangement joins TRBV4-2 to TRBJ2-1, with 10 bases fitting TRBD1. Germline V gene data show CDR1 as LGHNA and CDR2 as YNFKEQ. CDR3 length equals 17 residues. J gave up 3 bases and V 2 bases, and 7 bases lay outside the gene matches. The CDR3 DNA reads TGTGCCAGCAGCCAACTACCCGGGACAGGGGTCTACAATGAGCAGTTCTTC. Protein product: CASSQLPGTGVYNEQFF.

The chain carries TRBV28 and TRBJ2-7, with TRBD1 identical over 7 bases. Unmatched junction bases numbered 3, after V lost 2 bases and J lost 2 bases. The length of the CDR3 is 14 residues. In germline, CDR1 is MDHEN, CDR2 SYDVKM. The DNA of the CDR3 is TGTGCCAGCAGTTTACAGGGGGACACCTACGAGCAGTACTTC. It yields the protein CASSLQGDTYEQYF. Full variable domain (outside the CDR3, taken from reference TRBV28 and TRBJ2-7): DVKVTQSSRYLVKRTGEKVFLECVQDMDHENMFWYRQDPGLGLRLIYFSYDVKMKEKGDIPEGYSVSREKKERFSLILESASTNQTSMYLCASSLQGDTYEQYFGPGTRLTVT.

The chain uses TRBV19 and TRBJ2-3, with D tentatively TRBD2 (6 bases). V lost 3 bases, J lost 3 bases, and 10 bases lay in between. This CDR3 region has 14 residues. Germline V gives CDR1 LNHDA, CDR2 SQIVND (reference sequence). The CDR3 loop is CASSIGGGTDTQYF. For the CDR3, the DNA is TGTGCCAGTAGTATCGGGGGTGGTACAGATACGCAGTATTTT.

The chain links TRBV19 to TRBJ1-5; 8 bases fit TRBD1. This CDR3 is built from 15 residues. The ends lost 6 bases at V and 0 bases at J; junction bases unmatched: 4. Germline CDR1 LNHDA, CDR2 SQIVND (reference sequence). CDR3 nucleotides: TGTGCCAGTAGATGGGACAGGACTAGCAATCAGCCCCAGCATTTT. Protein product: CASRWDRTSNQPQHF.

The rearrangement joins TRBV7-8 to TRBJ2-5; 7 positions match TRBD1. The germline CDR1 and CDR2 sequences are SGHVS and FQNEAQ. This CDR3 has 14 amino acids. The junction had 8 bases not matched to a gene; V was cut back by 5 bases and J by 5 bases. The CDR3 here is CASSIGTVRETQYF. CDR3 in DNA: TGTGCCAGCAGCATAGGGACAGTCAGGGAGACCCAGTACTTC.

CDR3 DNA: TGTGCCAGCAGCTCCGACAGGGGGAGATACTTC. Translated, it gives CASSSDRGRYF. This chain connects TRBV28 to TRBJ2-7, with 9 nucleotides matching TRBD1. CDR1 is MDHEN and CDR2 is SYDVKM in the germline V gene. After removal of 6 bases from V and 13 bases from J, the junction contained 7 bases not matched to a gene. The CDR3 has 11 amino acids. Filled out from reference TRBV28 and TRBJ2-7, the complete variable domain reads DVKVTQSSRYLVKRTGEKVFLECVQDMDHENMFWYRQDPGLGLRLIYFSYDVKMKEKGDIPEGYSVSREKKERFSLILESASTNQTSMYLCASSSDRGRYFGPGTRLTVT.

The chain couples TRBV10-1 to TRBJ2-5; 7 bases agree with TRBD2. Germline V gene data show CDR1 as WNHNN and CDR2 as SYGVQD (reference sequence). Trimming took 1 base from V and 5 from J; bases not matched to a gene: 10. The CDR3 totals 16 residues. The CDR3 nucleotides are TGCGCCAGCAGTGAGTTTTCGGGGGGACTCAGTGAGACCCAGTACTTC. This codes for CASSEFSGGLSETQYF.